Below are 18 T cell receptor beta chains sequenced from a single sample in a study of response to subunit inactivated influenza vaccine. In TCRdb, the RT-PCR reads were re-called with MiXCR into one record per CDR3 protein. Among fewer than 400,000 distinct CDR3 sequences listed, roughly a fifth were seen once. Source: PBMCs from blood, taken about 20 months after vaccination. These receptors all stem from a man in his fifties or sixties who received an inactivated influenza vaccine.

The V gene is TRBV13, the J gene TRBJ2-1; tentatively, D is TRBD1 or TRBD2 (5 bases each). Germline-derived CDR1 and CDR2 are PRHDT and FYEKMQ (reference sequence). Deletions cut 8 bases from V and 4 bases from J, with 15 bases between. The CDR3 totals 14 residues. For the CDR3, the DNA is TGTGCCAGCGGCGCAAGAGGGGCGTACAATGAGCAGTTCTTC. Translation: CASGARGAYNEQFF.

The chain carries TRBV5-1 and TRBJ2-7; D gene ambiguous. From germline, CDR1 is SGHRS and CDR2 YFSETQ. The CDR3 loop spans 14 amino acids. Deletions cut 0 bases from V and 2 bases from J, with 9 bases between. The CDR3 loop is CASSLEGQAYEQYF. CDR3 in DNA: TGCGCCAGCAGCTTGGAAGGCCAGGCCTACGAGCAGTACTTC.

This clonotype was counted a few times. The chain has TRBV20-1 and TRBJ1-6; 10 bases map to TRBD1. Germline V lookup: CDR1 DFQATT, CDR2 SNEGSKA (reference sequence). The V gene end was trimmed by 6 bases and the J gene end by 9 bases; junction bases not matched to a gene: 14. CDR3 length equals 16 residues. The CDR3 loop reads CSATPPSTGGGSPLHF. The CDR3 nucleotides are TGCAGTGCCACCCCTCCTTCGACAGGGGGCGGTTCACCCCTCCACTTT.

This chain connects TRBV28 to TRBJ2-1; TRBD2 matches at 10 bases. V trimming: 2 bases; J trimming: 6 bases; junction bases outside the gene matches: 4. This CDR3 contains 15 residues. The germline CDR1 and CDR2 sequences are MDHEN and SYDVKM. The chain's CDR3 is CASSLLAGVRNEQFF. CDR3 DNA: TGTGCCAGCAGTTTACTAGCGGGAGTACGCAATGAGCAGTTCTTC.

In this sample, this clonotype turned up many times. The J gene is TRBJ1-6, the V gene TRBV2; D ambiguous. This CDR3 is 12 amino acids long. Trimming removed 5 bases at V and 7 bases at J, with 6 bases between. Germline V lookup: CDR1 SNHLY, CDR2 FYNNEI. CDR3 in DNA: TGTGCCAGCAGTCCCCAGAATTCACCCCTCCACTTT. Its translation: CASSPQNSPLHF.

The V and J genes are TRBV19 and TRBJ2-1, with a weak D call TRBD2 (6 bases). The CDR3 is 14 amino acids. Germline lookup yields CDR1 LNHDA and CDR2 SQIVND (reference sequence). V was trimmed by 8 bases and J by 0 bases, leaving 11 bases between them. DNA for the CDR3: TGTGCCAGTCTCCCCGGGAGCTCCTACAATGAGCAGTTCTTC. It translates to CASLPGSSYNEQFF.

This clonotype was seen a handful of times. The chain carries TRBV7-9 and TRBJ1-2; D not certain. Germline CDR1 and CDR2: SEHNR and FQNEAQ (reference sequence). The V and J ends lost 5 bases and 10 bases respectively, with 14 bases between them. CDR3 length: 12 residues. In nucleotides, the CDR3 is TGTGCCAGCAGCCCCTTGACGGACTTCTACACCTTC. Translated: CASSPLTDFYTF.

V is TRBV12-3 or TRBV12-4 and J is TRBJ1-1; 7 bases are shared with TRBD1. There are 14 residues in the CDR3. V shed 6 bases, J shed 0 bases, and the junction held 4 bases outside the gene matches. The CDR3 coding sequence is TGTGCCAGCAGCGGACAGGAGATGAACACTGAAGCTTTCTTT. Its translation is CASSGQEMNTEAFF.

This clonotype has only a few counts. The V gene is TRBV7-8, the J gene TRBJ2-2; 7 nucleotides align to TRBD2. The CDR3 runs 20 residues. V lost 1 base, J lost 1 base, and 15 bases stayed unmatched. Germline V lookup: CDR1 SGHVS, CDR2 FQNEAQ. CDR3 sequence reads: CASSLVIMTSPKRNTGELFF. The CDR3 DNA is TGTGCCAGCAGCTTAGTTATTATGACTAGCCCAAAGAGGAACACCGGGGAGCTGTTTTTT.

The V call is TRBV7-2, the J call TRBJ1-3, with D maybe TRBD1 (6 bases). Trimming cost V 5 bases and J 0 bases, with 14 bases left between them. CDR3 length: 16 amino acids. CDR1 is SGHTA and CDR2 is FQGNSA in the germline V gene. CDR3 sequence reads: CASSIPRGTSGNTIYF. Written as DNA, the CDR3 is TGTGCCAGCAGCATTCCCAGGGGCACCTCTGGAAACACCATATATTTT.

This chain joins TRBV12-3 or TRBV12-4 and TRBJ1-3, with D perhaps TRBD1 (5 bases). This CDR3 spans 16 amino acids. Trimming left V 2 bases short and J 0 bases short, with 11 bases between. CDR3 region: CASSLYPGGSGNTIYF. CDR3 DNA: TGTGCCAGCAGTTTATACCCTGGGGGCTCTGGAAACACCATATATTTT.

The chain couples TRBV4-1 to TRBJ2-3; D gene unclear. Germline loops: CDR1 MGHRA, CDR2 YSYEKL. The CDR3 length is 14 residues. Between the trimmed V and J ends, which lost 1 base and 2 bases, there was a span of 7 bases. Written as DNA, the CDR3 is TGCGCCAGCAGCCAAGTTCTCCTCACAGATACGCAGTATTTT. This sequence encodes CASSQVLLTDTQYF.

The chain employs TRBV5-1 and TRBJ1-1; no definite D call. Trimming stripped 0 bases from V and 3 bases from J, with 6 bases between. The germline CDR1 and CDR2 sequences are SGHRS and YFSETQ. The CDR3 is 13 residues long. CDR3 DNA: TGCGCCAGCAGCTTGGAGGAGGACACTGAAGCTTTCTTT. Translated, it gives CASSLEEDTEAFF.

The rearrangement links TRBV19 to TRBJ2-2, with D maybe TRBD2 (5 bases). The CDR3 length is 16 residues. Germline CDR1 reads LNHDA; CDR2 reads SQIVND (reference sequence). The V end lost 3 bases, the J end lost 1 base, and 12 bases lay between the germline ends. This CDR3 reads CASSIRLGMNTGELFF. CDR3 nucleotide sequence: TGTGCCAGTAGTATTCGTCTCGGGATGAACACCGGGGAGCTGTTTTTT. Filled out from reference TRBV19 and TRBJ2-2, the complete variable domain reads DGGITQSPKYLFRKEGQNVTLSCEQNLNHDAMYWYRQDPGQGLRLIYYSQIVNDFQKGDIAEGYSVSREKKESFPLTVTSAQKNPTAFYLCASSIRLGMNTGELFFGEGSRLTVL.

The chain recombines TRBV7-9 with TRBJ2-7; D is ambiguous. CDR3 length: 12 residues. V was cut by 5 bases and J by 3 bases, with 8 bases left in between. Germline V CDR1 and CDR2: SEHNR, FQNEAQ (reference sequence). Here the CDR3 DNA reads TGTGCCAGCAGCCATGTGAGCTACGAGCAGTACTTC. Encoded protein: CASSHVSYEQYF.

The chain employs TRBV5-1 and TRBJ2-5; TRBD1 aligns across 7 bases. The CDR3 is 16 residues long. Germline V lookup: CDR1 SGHRS, CDR2 YFSETQ. After removal of 4 bases from V and 5 bases from J, the junction contained 14 bases not matched to a gene. CDR3 loop: CASSHPPLDRAETQYF. Written as DNA, the CDR3 is TGCGCCAGCAGCCACCCACCACTAGACAGGGCTGAGACCCAGTACTTC.

CDR3 nucleotide sequence: TGTGCCAGCAGCTTTGGACAGGGCACCGGGGAGCTGTTTTTT. This encodes CASSFGQGTGELFF. This sequence joins TRBV7-9 and TRBJ2-2; TRBD1 matches 8 bases. V was pared by 3 bases and J by 4 bases, with 1 base of the junction left unmatched. Germline CDR1 reads SEHNR; CDR2 reads FQNEAQ (reference sequence). This CDR3 contains 14 residues. Drawing the rest from reference TRBV7-9 and TRBJ2-2, the complete variable domain is DTGVSQNPRHKITKRGQNVTFRCDPISEHNRLYWYRQTLGQGPEFLTYFQNEAQLEKSRLLSDRFSAERPKGSFSTLEIQRTEQGDSAMYLCASSFGQGTGELFFGEGSRLTVL.

The table lists this clonotype with a count of one. Here the CDR3 omits its conserved ending phenylalanine or tryptophan, so a read error is the likely source. The CDR3 DNA is TGCGCCAGCAGCCAAGGACAGAACAATCAGCCCCAGCATCTT. Translating gives CASSQGQNNQPQHL. This rearrangement joins TRBV4-3 to TRBJ1-5, with TRBD1 as a possible D gene (5 bases). The germline gives CDR1 LGHNA, CDR2 YSLEER. This CDR3 region has 14 residues. V was pared by 1 base and J by 3 bases, with 7 bases between.